This T cell receptor beta chain was recovered during a study of human T cells and chemical hapten exposure. Study as a whole: TCR yields differed between samples (mainly from small differences in pooled library volume). Study observations and caveats: TCRs at a frequency above 1 in 1000 stayed unchanged with DPC sensitization.

This CDR3 comprises 15 residues. V trimming: 3 bases; J trimming: 5 bases; junction bases outside the gene matches: 10. Note on this clonotype: Its specificity is not known.

The study used a library that attached unique molecular identifiers to individual cDNA molecules. The authors' processing: Ranging from roughly 23,224 to 690,600, TCR counts per sample had a median value of approximately 97,000. TCRdb fed the reads into MiXCR, producing one record per CDR3 protein. TCRdb's processing, not the authors' own work, is the source of the V and J calls. The sample carries around 120,000 distinct CDR3 sequences, over 7.5% recorded once. Sequencing started from total RNA isolated from unfractionated whole blood. V and J are TRBV12-3 or TRBV12-4 and TRBJ2-7, with 7 bases fitting TRBD2. This sequence was found in a human donor in good health. Some clones in this sample may be carry-over from other donors' samples. The material sequenced was whole blood. The CDR3 sequence: CASSLGTGGPNEQYF. CDR3 bases: TGTGCCAGCAGTTTGGGTACGGGGGGTCCTAACGAGCAGTACTTC.